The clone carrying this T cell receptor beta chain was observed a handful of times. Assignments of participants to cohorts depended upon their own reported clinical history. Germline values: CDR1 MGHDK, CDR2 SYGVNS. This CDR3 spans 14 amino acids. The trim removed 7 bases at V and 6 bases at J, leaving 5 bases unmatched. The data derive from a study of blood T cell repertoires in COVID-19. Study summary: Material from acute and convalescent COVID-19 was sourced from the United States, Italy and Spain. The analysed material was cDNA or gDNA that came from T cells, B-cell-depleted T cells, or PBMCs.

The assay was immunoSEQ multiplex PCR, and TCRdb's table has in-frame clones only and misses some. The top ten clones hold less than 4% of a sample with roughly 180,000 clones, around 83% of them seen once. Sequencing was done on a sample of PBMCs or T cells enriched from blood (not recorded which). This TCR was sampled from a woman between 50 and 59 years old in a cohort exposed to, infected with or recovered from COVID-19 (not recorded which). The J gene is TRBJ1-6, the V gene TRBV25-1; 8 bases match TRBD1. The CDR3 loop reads CASKGTGLNSPLHF. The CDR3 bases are TGTGCCAGCAAAGGGACAGGCCTTAATTCACCCCTCCACTTT.